What follows are 25 T cell receptor beta chains derived from one specimen sequenced in a study of blood T cell repertoires in COVID-19. Produced via immunoSEQ multiplex PCR; TCRdb's table is partial and in-frame only. This repertoire shows about 35,000 clones, more than 80% found once; its top ten account for 10%. The sample consisted of peripheral blood. The receptors come from a man in his 60s in a cohort sampled during active COVID-19.

J is TRBJ2-7 and V is TRBV27, with 12 positions matching TRBD1. There are 14 residues in the CDR3. V lost 8 bases and J lost 5; bases outside the gene matches: 7. The germline CDR1 and CDR2 sequences are MNHEY and SMNVEV (reference sequence). The CDR3 protein is CASGWGTGGDEQYF. Written as DNA, the CDR3 is TGTGCCAGCGGATGGGGGACAGGGGGCGACGAGCAGTACTTC.

The chain uses TRBV28 and TRBJ1-5; D possibly corresponds to TRBD1 (5 bases). This CDR3 has 12 residues. CDR1 is MDHEN and CDR2 is SYDVKM in the germline V gene. The germline V and J ends were trimmed by 4 bases and 9 bases, with 10 bases remaining between them. CDR3 amino acids: CASSSGRWPQHF. The CDR3 region has the DNA TGTGCCAGCAGTTCAGGGAGGTGGCCCCAGCATTTT. Together with reference TRBV28 and TRBJ1-5, the CDR3 gives the full variable domain: DVKVTQSSRYLVKRTGEKVFLECVQDMDHENMFWYRQDPGLGLRLIYFSYDVKMKEKGDIPEGYSVSREKKERFSLILESASTNQTSMYLCASSSGRWPQHFGDGTRLSIL.

V usage is TRBV7-2 and J usage is TRBJ1-2; D is possibly TRBD1 (6 bases). Per germline, CDR1 SGHTA and CDR2 FQGNSA. Trimming took off 4 bases at V and 6 bases at J, with 12 bases between the two ends. This CDR3 spans 13 amino acids. CDR3 coding DNA: TGTGCCAGCAGCTCCGACAGGCAGCATGGCTACACCTTC. It yields the protein CASSSDRQHGYTF.

The V and J genes are TRBV2 and TRBJ1-3, with TRBD1 matching over 7 bases. Germline loops: CDR1 SNHLY, CDR2 FYNNEI. The length of the CDR3 is 14 residues. The J segment lost 0 bases and the V segment lost 8 bases, leaving 4 bases of the junction unmatched. The CDR3 DNA reads TGTGCCAGCGGGGACAGCAGCTCTGGAAACACCATATATTTT. Protein: CASGDSSSGNTIYF.

This clone is a singleton in its sample. V gene TRBV30 combines with J gene TRBJ2-7; TRBD1 aligns across 9 bases. With V trimmed by 1 base and J by 4 bases, 8 bases remained unmatched. This CDR3 is 15 amino acids long. The germline CDR1 and CDR2 sequences are GTSNPN and SVGIG (reference sequence). The CDR3 protein is CAWSGLNRGLYEQYF. CDR3 DNA sequence: TGTGCCTGGAGTGGGCTGAACAGGGGGCTGTACGAGCAGTACTTC.

The chain links TRBV10-3 to TRBJ1-5; TRBD1 matches at 7 bases. The CDR3 loop spans 15 amino acids. Trimming at V came to 4 bases and at J to 3 bases, leaving 6 bases not matched to a gene. Germline V gene sequence: CDR1 ENHRY, CDR2 SYGVKD. CDR3: CAISGQGEANQPQHF. The CDR3 coding sequence is TGTGCCATCAGTGGTCAGGGGGAAGCCAATCAGCCCCAGCATTTT.

This chain links TRBV24-1 with TRBJ1-2; no clear D gene. The CDR3 totals 13 residues. CDR1 and CDR2 from the germline V gene are KGHDR and SFDVKD. Between the trimmed V and J ends, which lost 5 bases and 7 bases, there was a span of 13 bases. CDR3 residues: CATSGQPGGGYTF. The CDR3 DNA follows: TGTGCCACCAGTGGCCAGCCGGGTGGTGGCTACACCTTC.

The rearrangement links TRBV12-3 or TRBV12-4 to TRBJ1-2; TRBD1 matches at 7 bases. This CDR3 contains 13 residues. Trimming cost V 6 bases and J 5 bases; bases outside gene matches: 6. This chain's CDR3 is CASSPGQTYGYTF. The CDR3, as DNA: TGTGCCAGCAGCCCGGGACAGACTTATGGCTACACCTTC.

The rearrangement uses TRBV5-1 and TRBJ1-2, with D unclear. Germline V gene lookup returns CDR1 SGHRS and CDR2 YFSETQ. This CDR3 comprises 15 residues. Trimming took off 1 base at V and 5 bases at J, with 15 bases between the two ends. This CDR3 is CASSLRGSSEYGYTF. CDR3 coding DNA: TGCGCCAGCAGCTTGCGCGGGAGCTCGGAATATGGCTACACCTTC.

The chain joins TRBV15 to TRBJ1-2; D is possibly TRBD1 (6 bases). The CDR3 has 15 amino acids. V lost 3 bases, J lost 4 bases, and 15 bases lay in between. The germline V gene has CDR1 LNHNV and CDR2 YYDKDF (reference sequence). For the CDR3, the DNA is TGTGCCACCAGCAGTCCTAGAACAGGGCCCTATGGCTACACCTTC. Translation: CATSSPRTGPYGYTF.

This rearrangement joins TRBV30 to TRBJ2-7, with 8 bases identical to TRBD2. CDR1 and CDR2 from the germline V gene are GTSNPN and SVGIG (reference sequence). After removal of 5 bases from V and 3 bases from J, the junction contained 12 bases not matched to a gene. The CDR3 extends over 15 amino acids. The CDR3 loop reads CAWSGGDRGHYEQYF. The CDR3, as DNA: TGTGCCTGGTCGGGGGGGGACCGCGGCCACTACGAGCAGTACTTC.

The chain employs TRBV2 and TRBJ2-1; tentatively, D is TRBD1 (6 bases). Deletions cut 0 bases from V and 8 bases from J, with 17 bases between. CDR3 length: 16 amino acids. From germline, CDR1 is SNHLY and CDR2 FYNNEI. The CDR3 here is CASSEAPPGRGYEQFF. The CDR3 DNA is TGTGCCAGCAGTGAAGCACCCCCGGGCAGGGGTTATGAGCAGTTCTTC.

V and J are TRBV7-3 and TRBJ2-3; TRBD1 aligns across 9 bases. This CDR3 has 15 residues. In germline, CDR1 is SGHTA, CDR2 FQGTGA. J was trimmed by 5 bases and V by 2 bases; bases with no gene match: 5. The CDR3 is CASSLLGTGRDTQYF. CDR3 DNA sequence: TGTGCCAGCAGCTTACTTGGGACAGGGAGAGATACGCAGTATTTT.

The chain has TRBV4-1 and TRBJ2-5; 15 bases match TRBD2. V lost 4 bases and J lost 5; bases outside the gene matches: 8. The CDR3 loop spans 17 amino acids. From germline, CDR1 is MGHRA and CDR2 YSYEKL. CDR3 sequence: CASSRRTSGGAMETQYF. CDR3 DNA sequence: TGCGCCAGCAGCCGACGGACTAGCGGGGGGGCCATGGAGACCCAGTACTTC.

The rearrangement joins TRBV5-1 to TRBJ1-4; D possibly corresponds to TRBD1 (6 bases). V was shortened by 3 bases and J by 2 bases, with 14 bases between the two germline ends. Germline CDR1 SGHRS, CDR2 YFSETQ. The CDR3 runs to 16 residues. The CDR3 nucleotides read TGCGCCAGCAGCTATCTTACAGGGCCCACTAATGAAAAACTGTTTTTT. Translating it yields CASSYLTGPTNEKLFF.

The J gene is TRBJ2-3, the V gene TRBV5-4; 11 nucleotides match TRBD2. V shed 4 bases and J 1 base; nucleotides not matched to a gene: 2. Germline CDR1 SGHNT, CDR2 YYREEE (reference sequence). The CDR3 has 15 amino acids. The CDR3, as DNA: TGTGCCAGCAGCCAGGGACTAGCGGGCACAGATACGCAGTATTTT. Protein product: CASSQGLAGTDTQYF.

This rearrangement joins TRBV2 to TRBJ2-1; 8 nucleotides agree with TRBD2. CDR1 is SNHLY and CDR2 is FYNNEI in the germline V gene. There are 16 residues in the CDR3. V lost 3 bases to trimming and J lost 3 bases; unmatched junction nucleotides: 7. This CDR3 is CASSDRGGRSYNEQFF. Here the CDR3 DNA reads TGTGCCAGCAGTGACCGGGGGGGCAGGAGCTACAATGAGCAGTTCTTC.

The chain couples TRBV12-5 to TRBJ2-1; 8 nucleotides agree with TRBD2. In germline, CDR1 is LGHNT, CDR2 FRNRAP. CDR3 length: 13 amino acids. V trimming: 6 bases; J trimming: 6 bases; junction bases outside the gene matches: 4. The DNA for the CDR3 is TGTGCTAGTGGAGCTGGACTAGCCAATGAGCAGTTCTTC. This codes for CASGAGLANEQFF.

CDR3 protein: CASSLESGGLTEAFF. Here the CDR3 DNA reads TGCGCCAGCAGCTTGGAGTCAGGGGGGCTCACTGAAGCTTTCTTT. The chain combines TRBV5-1 with TRBJ1-1; 7 bases are shared with TRBD1. The CDR3 length is 15 residues. Germline CDR1 SGHRS, CDR2 YFSETQ. V lost 0 bases, J lost 4 bases, and 6 bases stayed unmatched.

The gene calls are TRBV7-7 and TRBJ2-3; possible D gene TRBD2, 5 bases. This CDR3 is 17 amino acids long. V lost 5 bases, J lost 3 bases, and 21 bases lay in between. CDR1 SSHAT and CDR2 FNYEAQ come from the germline V gene (reference sequence). CDR3 protein: CASSDNSRKEETDTQYF. In DNA form, the CDR3 reads TGTGCCAGCAGCGATAACAGTAGGAAGGAGGAGACAGATACGCAGTATTTT.

The chain employs TRBV5-4 and TRBJ2-4, with D tentatively TRBD1 (5 bases). The germline gives CDR1 SGHNT, CDR2 YYREEE (reference sequence). Trimming stripped 3 bases from V and 0 bases from J, with 10 bases between. The CDR3 totals 15 residues. CDR3 sequence reads: CASSSDRLAKNIQYF. In DNA, the CDR3 is TGTGCCAGCAGCTCCGACAGATTAGCCAAAAACATTCAGTACTTC.

The chain joins TRBV28 to TRBJ1-3, with a possible D match to TRBD1 (5 bases). Germline CDR1 reads MDHEN; CDR2 reads SYDVKM. This CDR3 has 14 amino acids. Trimming cost V 5 bases and J 2 bases, with 10 bases left between them. CDR3 amino acids: CASSTAGTGNTIYF. The CDR3 bases are TGTGCCAGCAGTACCGCAGGGACTGGAAACACCATATATTTT.

This chain connects TRBV30 to TRBJ1-5; possibly TRBD1 for D (5 bases). CDR3 length equals 12 residues. The germline V gene has CDR1 GTSNPN and CDR2 SVGIG (reference sequence). With 7 bases removed from V and 6 bases from J, the gap between germline ends came to 13 bases. CDR3 coding DNA: TGTGCCTATTCGACAGCATCTCAGCCCCAGCATTTT. As protein: CAYSTASQPQHF.

V gene TRBV5-1 combines with J gene TRBJ1-1; tentatively, D is TRBD1 (6 bases). Trimming shortened V by 3 bases and J by 1 base, and 10 bases separated the two germline ends. The CDR3 covers 14 residues. Germline V gene sequence: CDR1 SGHRS, CDR2 YFSETQ. In DNA, the CDR3 is TGCGCCAGCAGCTGGTCGACAGGGAACACTGAAGCTTTCTTT. Protein: CASSWSTGNTEAFF.

V and J are TRBV7-4 and TRBJ1-4; D gene uncertain. The V gene's germline CDR1 is SGHVT and CDR2 SQSDAQ. Trimming cost V 1 base and J 11 bases, with 5 bases left between them. The CDR3 runs to 11 residues. The CDR3 here is CASSLGTKLFF. CDR3 sequence (DNA): TGTGCCAGCAGCTTAGGGACTAAACTGTTTTTT. The variable domain in full, completed from reference TRBV7-4 and TRBJ1-4, reads GAGVSQSPRYKVAKRGRDVALRCDSISGHVTLYWYRQTLGQGSEVLTYSQSDAQRDKSGRPSGRFSAERPERSVSTLKIQRTEQGDSAVYLCASSLGTKLFFGSGTQLSVL.